A single sample is the source of the 30 T cell receptor beta chains below, sequenced in a study of cytomegalovirus exposure and HLA in healthy donors. Primers included in the PCR were 60 Vbeta and 13 Jbeta primers. The table came from immunoSEQ multiplex PCR; TCRdb's copy has only in-frame clones and leaves some out. The sample has fewer than 250,000 clones; around three quarters are singletons. The material sequenced was PBMCs. Every receptor here comes from a middle-aged man in good health and CMV-seronegative.

The rearrangement uses TRBV27 and TRBJ1-2; tentatively, D is TRBD1 (5 bases). The CDR3 covers 16 residues. The germline CDR1 and CDR2 sequences are MNHEY and SMNVEV (reference sequence). Deletions cut 10 bases from V and 2 bases from J, with 23 bases between. The CDR3, as DNA: TGTGCCACCATGCTGCGTAGGCCCGGGGGGAACTATGGCTACACCTTC. This codes for CATMLRRPGGNYGYTF.

The chain employs TRBV27 and TRBJ1-1, with D unclear. Between the trimmed V and J ends, which lost 5 bases and 0 bases, there was a span of 16 bases. The CDR3 contains 16 residues. Germline V gives CDR1 MNHEY, CDR2 SMNVEV (reference sequence). Here the CDR3 reads CASSPMRESMNTEAFF. As DNA, the CDR3 is TGTGCCAGCAGTCCGATGAGAGAATCGATGAACACTGAAGCTTTCTTT.

For this clone: A junction boundary mismatches the germline segment, possibly from a read error. The V call is TRBV7-2, the J call TRBJ2-3; 11 bases fit TRBD2. Germline CDR1 SGHTA, CDR2 FQGNSA. The CDR3 is 17 residues long. As DNA, the CDR3 is TGTGCCAGCAGCGCCCTTAGCGGGGGGGCCAGCAAAGATACGCAGTATTTT. Translation: CASSALSGGASKDTQYF.

The J gene is TRBJ2-5, the V gene TRBV6-1, with a weak D call TRBD1 (6 bases). CDR1 is MNHNS and CDR2 is SASEGT in the germline V gene. V lost 1 base and J 5 bases, leaving 14 bases between the germline ends. The CDR3 length is 15 residues. The CDR3 nucleotides read TGTGCCAGCAGTGAAGGTTGGGGGCCGGGGGAGACCCAGTACTTC. Translation gives CASSEGWGPGETQYF.

This sequence joins TRBV7-9 and TRBJ1-1; D unresolved. Per germline, CDR1 SEHNR and CDR2 FQNEAQ (reference sequence). The CDR3 has 12 residues. Trimming stripped 3 bases from V and 3 bases from J, with 5 bases between. The CDR3 sequence: CASSFLHTEAFF. The CDR3 coding sequence is TGTGCCAGCAGCTTTCTCCACACTGAAGCTTTCTTT. Based on the CDR3 plus reference TRBV7-9 and TRBJ1-1, the full variable domain is DTGVSQNPRHKITKRGQNVTFRCDPISEHNRLYWYRQTLGQGPEFLTYFQNEAQLEKSRLLSDRFSAERPKGSFSTLEIQRTEQGDSAMYLCASSFLHTEAFFGQGTRLTVV.

V and J are TRBV5-1 and TRBJ2-1, with TRBD2 matching 16 bases. Germline V gene lookup returns CDR1 SGHRS and CDR2 YFSETQ. The CDR3 loop spans 17 amino acids. Losses at the gene ends were 3 bases for V and 7 bases for J; bases not matched to a gene: 7. CDR3 sequence reads: CASSSYPGLAGGNEQFF. The CDR3 DNA reads TGCGCCAGCAGCTCGTACCCGGGACTAGCGGGAGGGAATGAGCAGTTCTTC.

The chain uses TRBV5-5 and TRBJ2-1; D gene ambiguous. Trimming left V 0 bases short and J 2 bases short, with 3 bases between. From germline, CDR1 is SGHKS and CDR2 YYEKEE (reference sequence). This CDR3 has 13 amino acids. This CDR3 reads CASSLATYNEQFF. The CDR3 region has the DNA TGTGCCAGCAGCTTGGCCACCTACAATGAGCAGTTCTTC.

This clone appeared once. The chain recombines TRBV11-2 with TRBJ1-1; no firm D call. Germline CDR1 and CDR2: SGHAT and FQNNGV. Between the trimmed V and J ends, which lost 2 bases and 11 bases, there was a span of 3 bases. The CDR3 consists of 9 residues. The CDR3 reads CASSLRAFF. The CDR3, as DNA: TGTGCCAGCAGCTTACGGGCTTTCTTT.

V gene TRBV19 combines with J gene TRBJ2-3, with 9 bases matching TRBD2. CDR1 and CDR2 (germline): LNHDA, SQIVND (reference sequence). After removal of 3 bases from V and 1 base from J, the junction contained 2 bases not matched to a gene. The CDR3 consists of 15 residues. The CDR3 sequence: CASSMVAGGTDTQYF. The CDR3 DNA follows: TGTGCCAGTAGTATGGTAGCGGGGGGCACAGATACGCAGTATTTT.

The chain links TRBV6-5 to TRBJ2-3; D unresolved. Germline lookup yields CDR1 MNHEY and CDR2 SVGAGI. With 0 bases removed from V and 4 bases from J, the gap between germline ends came to 8 bases. The CDR3 has 14 residues. The chain's CDR3 is CASSYSQVSDTQYF. The CDR3 nucleotides are TGTGCCAGCAGTTACTCCCAGGTGTCAGATACGCAGTATTTT.

This clone was found a few times. CDR3 sequence (DNA): TGTGCCATCAGTGAGTCCAGGGACACGGTCAATCAGCCCCAGCATTTT. This gives the protein CAISESRDTVNQPQHF. The J gene is TRBJ1-5, the V gene TRBV10-3; D is possibly TRBD1 (6 bases). Germline V gives CDR1 ENHRY, CDR2 SYGVKD. The CDR3 is made up of 16 amino acids. V lost 0 bases and J 3 bases, leaving 12 bases between the germline ends.

CDR3 DNA: TGTGCCAGCAGCTTACAGGGTAATTCACCCCTCCACTTT. Amino acids: CASSLQGNSPLHF. The chain carries TRBV5-4 and TRBJ1-6; possible D gene TRBD1, 6 bases. Trimming took 2 bases from V and 6 from J, leaving 6 bases between them. Germline V gene data show CDR1 as SGHNT and CDR2 as YYREEE (reference sequence). This CDR3 region has 13 residues.

The V call is TRBV5-4, the J call TRBJ2-3; perhaps TRBD2 as D (5 bases). V was cut by 7 bases and J by 5 bases, with 11 bases left in between. This CDR3 region has 12 residues. Germline V gives CDR1 SGHNT, CDR2 YYREEE (reference sequence). In DNA form, the CDR3 reads TGTGCCAGCGGACCACGGGGAGATACGCAGTATTTT. Protein: CASGPRGDTQYF.

The genes are TRBV5-1 and TRBJ1-1; 9 bases are shared with TRBD1. The CDR3 spans 15 residues. Germline-derived CDR1 and CDR2 are SGHRS and YFSETQ. Trimming cost V 4 bases and J 4 bases; bases outside gene matches: 8. CDR3 in amino acids: CASSPGDRVSTEAFF. The CDR3 bases are TGCGCCAGCAGCCCAGGGGACAGGGTTTCCACTGAAGCTTTCTTT.

This chain uses TRBV7-2 with TRBJ1-1; 7 positions agree with TRBD1. Germline V lookup: CDR1 SGHTA, CDR2 FQGNSA. There are 14 residues in the CDR3. Germline trimming cut 5 bases from V and 2 bases from J; bases unmatched to any gene: 5. CDR3 sequence: CASSLGTANTEAFF. The CDR3 DNA sequence: TGTGCCAGCAGCCTCGGGACAGCCAACACTGAAGCTTTCTTT. The full variable domain, in which reference TRBV7-2 and TRBJ1-1 provide the parts outside the CDR3, is GAGVSQSPSNKVTEKGKDVELRCDPISGHTALYWYRQSLGQGLEFLIYFQGNSAPDKSGLPSDRFSAERTGGSVSTLTIQRTQQEDSAVYLCASSLGTANTEAFFGQGTRLTVV.

The CDR3 DNA reads TGTGCCACCAAACCACAGGGCAATGAGCAGTTCTTC. It is translated as CATKPQGNEQFF. J is TRBJ2-1 and V is TRBV10-3; TRBD1 might be the D (6 bases). The germline V gene encodes CDR1 ENHRY and CDR2 SYGVKD. V was pared by 10 bases and J by 6 bases, with 13 bases between. This CDR3 has 12 residues.

This chain links TRBV7-2 with TRBJ2-3, with TRBD2 matching 9 bases. Per the germline V gene, CDR1 is SGHTA and CDR2 is FQGNSA. The CDR3 sequence is 15 residues long. The V segment lost 6 bases and the J segment 4 bases; nucleotides outside the gene matches: 8. The CDR3 here is CASSRGGGVADTQYF. CDR3 nucleotide sequence: TGTGCCAGCAGTAGGGGCGGGGGGGTTGCAGATACGCAGTATTTT.

There are a few counts of this clone. This rearrangement joins TRBV28 to TRBJ1-1; TRBD1 is a possible D gene (6 bases). The CDR3 totals 16 residues. The germline V and J ends were trimmed by 5 bases and 0 bases, with 16 bases remaining between them. Germline CDR1 and CDR2: MDHEN and SYDVKM. The CDR3 region is CASSQSRDIMNTEAFF. CDR3 coding DNA: TGTGCCAGCAGTCAATCACGGGACATCATGAACACTGAAGCTTTCTTT.

This rearrangement joins TRBV4-1 to TRBJ1-6; D possibly corresponds to TRBD1 (5 bases). V dropped 4 bases and J dropped 7 bases, with 14 bases sitting between them. Germline CDR1 and CDR2: MGHRA and YSYEKL. CDR3 length: 15 residues. The chain's CDR3 is CASSPNLGQNSPLHF. CDR3 sequence (DNA): TGCGCCAGCAGCCCGAATCTGGGGCAGAATTCACCCCTCCACTTT.

V and J are TRBV6-1 and TRBJ2-5, with no clear D. Germline V lookup: CDR1 MNHNS, CDR2 SASEGT. There are 12 residues in the CDR3. Trimming took off 4 bases at V and 2 bases at J, with 5 bases between the two ends. The CDR3 DNA follows: TGTGCCAGCAGTGGTAAACAAGAGACCCAGTACTTC. It codes for CASSGKQETQYF.

The CDR3 sequence is CASSPGFTEAFF. For the CDR3, the DNA is TGTGCCAGCAGCCCCGGGTTCACTGAAGCTTTCTTT. This chain links TRBV9 with TRBJ1-1, with no clear D. Trimming cost V 4 bases and J 4 bases, with 8 bases left between them. This CDR3 is 12 amino acids long. The germline gives CDR1 SGDLS, CDR2 YYNGEE.

CDR3 coding DNA: TGTGCCAGCAGCCCGGCTAGCGGGGGGGCCCCATATACGCAGTATTTT. Translated, it gives CASSPASGGAPYTQYF. The chain has TRBV7-3 and TRBJ2-3; 12 bases fit TRBD2. This CDR3 spans 16 amino acids. V was clipped by 5 bases and J by 7 bases; unmatched bases: 10. Germline-derived CDR1 and CDR2 are SGHTA and FQGTGA.

The V and J genes are TRBV7-8 and TRBJ2-2; a weak D match, TRBD2 (5 bases). The V end was cut by 7 bases, the J end by 5 bases, with 11 bases between. The CDR3 is made up of 13 amino acids. Per germline, CDR1 SGHVS and CDR2 FQNEAQ. The CDR3 region is CASTPRETGELFF. In DNA, the CDR3 is TGTGCCAGCACCCCACGGGAAACCGGGGAGCTGTTTTTT.

This clone came up once. The chain has TRBV5-1 and TRBJ2-1; D might be TRBD1 (6 bases). Looked up from germline, CDR1 is SGHRS and CDR2 is YFSETQ. The CDR3 runs to 15 residues. The V and J ends lost 3 bases and 2 bases respectively, with 12 bases between them. The CDR3 nucleotides read TGCGCCAGCAGCTCACAGGGTTACCCCTACAATGAGCAGTTCTTC. Protein product: CASSSQGYPYNEQFF.

The chain has TRBV19 and TRBJ2-2, with 8 bases identical to TRBD2. V was clipped by 3 bases and J by 6 bases; unmatched bases: 6. Germline V gives CDR1 LNHDA, CDR2 SQIVND (reference sequence). The CDR3 is 15 residues long. DNA of the CDR3: TGTGCCAGTAGTATTCGCGGGAGGACAGCCGGGGAGCTGTTTTTT. As protein: CASSIRGRTAGELFF. Full variable domain (outside the CDR3, taken from reference TRBV19 and TRBJ2-2): DGGITQSPKYLFRKEGQNVTLSCEQNLNHDAMYWYRQDPGQGLRLIYYSQIVNDFQKGDIAEGYSVSREKKESFPLTVTSAQKNPTAFYLCASSIRGRTAGELFFGEGSRLTVL.

The V and J genes are TRBV10-3 and TRBJ2-1; TRBD2 matches at 7 bases. Germline V CDR1 and CDR2: ENHRY, SYGVKD. The ends lost 3 bases at V and 4 bases at J; junction bases unmatched: 6. The CDR3 runs to 15 residues. CDR3 bases: TGTGCCATCAGTGATTCCGGGGGGACTTACAATGAGCAGTTCTTC. This gives the protein CAISDSGGTYNEQFF.

The chain has TRBV20-1 and TRBJ2-1, with D possibly matching TRBD1 (6 bases). CDR3 length: 10 amino acids. V was pared by 5 bases and J by 7 bases, with 6 bases between. Germline values: CDR1 DFQATT, CDR2 SNEGSKA (reference sequence). The DNA of the CDR3 is TGCAGTGCTGGACAGAATGAGCAGTTCTTC. Its translation is CSAGQNEQFF.

This rearrangement joins TRBV18 to TRBJ2-2; D gene ambiguous. CDR1 and CDR2 from the germline V gene are KGHSH and LQKENI. CDR3 length: 15 amino acids. V was pared by 3 bases and J by 4 bases, with 12 bases between. This CDR3 is CASSPNLYITGELFF. For the CDR3, the DNA is TGTGCCAGCTCACCCAACTTATATATCACCGGGGAGCTGTTTTTT.

The chain has TRBV10-3 and TRBJ2-5; D possibly corresponds to TRBD1 (5 bases). V was pared by 4 bases and J by 5 bases, with 5 bases between. This CDR3 spans 11 amino acids. CDR1 ENHRY and CDR2 SYGVKD come from the germline V gene. The CDR3 DNA sequence: TGTGCCATCAGTGGGGGCGAGACCCAGTACTTC. Translated, it gives CAISGGETQYF.

This clone was counted once. The chain couples TRBV7-9 to TRBJ1-5; D is uncertain. V was clipped by 6 bases and J by 3 bases, with 15 bases between them. The germline CDR1 and CDR2 sequences are SEHNR and FQNEAQ (reference sequence). The CDR3 is made up of 15 amino acids. CDR3 loop: CASSPGILFNQPQHF. Written as DNA, the CDR3 is TGTGCCAGCAGTCCCGGGATCCTATTCAATCAGCCCCAGCATTTT.